These T cell receptor beta chains were read from a single sample in a study of molecular identifiers for immune sequencing clone quantification. MiXCR, run by TCRdb on the PCR reads, gives a single entry per CDR3 protein. This sample has approximately 680,000 distinct CDR3 sequences; over 25% occur once, and the top ten carry 0.7% to 0.95%. Sequenced input: naive CD8+ T cells from blood, with Jurkat cell RNA spiked in. The receptor set was obtained from a human donor in good health. Some libraries in this study had Jurkat cell RNA spiked in. CDR3s include the opening cysteine and the closing phenylalanine or tryptophan. The D gene is left open where the match is weak. Clone size is stated in some rows and not others, as once, few, many or a class when expanded.

CDR3 protein: CASSRLGEGANEKLFF; CDR3 DNA: TGTGCCAGCAGTCGCCTCGGGGAGGGGGCTAATGAAAAACTGTTTTTT; D gene: NA; J gene: TRBJ1-4; clone size: few; V gene: TRBV6-5
CDR3 protein: CAGSVGGGTSGANVLTF; CDR3 DNA: TGTGCCGGCAGCGTCGGAGGCGGGACCTCTGGGGCCAACGTCCTGACTTTC; D gene: NA; J gene: TRBJ2-6; clone size: NA; V gene: TRBV9
CDR3 protein: CASSLGDRGRDDYGYTF; CDR3 DNA: TGTGCCAGCAGCTTAGGGGACAGGGGGCGCGATGACTATGGCTACACCTTC; D gene: TRBD1; J gene: TRBJ1-2; clone size: NA; V gene: TRBV7-9
CDR3 protein: CASSLGTGGWEQYF; CDR3 DNA: TGTGCCAGCAGCTTGGGGACAGGGGGCTGGGAGCAGTACTTC; D gene: TRBD1; J gene: TRBJ2-7; clone size: many; V gene: TRBV5-6
CDR3 protein: CSVEVATGVYEKLFF; CDR3 DNA: TGCAGCGTTGAAGTGGCAACAGGGGTGTATGAAAAACTGTTTTTT; D gene: TRBD1; J gene: TRBJ1-4; clone size: many; V gene: TRBV29-1
CDR3 protein: CASSGGSRDEQFF; CDR3 DNA: TGTGCCAGCAGCGGCGGGAGTAGGGATGAGCAGTTCTTC; D gene: TRBD2; J gene: TRBJ2-1; clone size: many; V gene: TRBV7-3
CDR3 protein: CAGSQDRGNSPLHF; CDR3 DNA: TGCGCCGGCAGCCAGGACAGGGGCAATTCACCCCTCCACTTT; D gene: TRBD1; J gene: TRBJ1-6; clone size: NA; V gene: TRBV4-1
CDR3 protein: CASSGRRGGTEAFF; CDR3 DNA: TGTGCCAGCAGCGGGCGAAGGGGAGGCACTGAAGCTTTCTTT; D gene: NA; J gene: TRBJ1-1; clone size: few; V gene: TRBV7-8
CDR3 protein: CSARVVDSGRVVETQYF; CDR3 DNA: TGCAGTGCTAGAGTGGTCGATAGCGGCAGGGTGGTAGAGACCCAGTACTTC; D gene: NA; J gene: TRBJ2-5; clone size: few; V gene: TRBV20-1
CDR3 protein: CASSEASPLSNQPQRF; CDR3 DNA: TGTGCCAGCAGTGAAGCTAGCCCCCTTAGCAATCAGCCCCAGCGTTTT; D gene: NA; J gene: TRBJ1-5; clone size: NA; V gene: TRBV2
CDR3 protein: CASMLTWTNTEAFF; CDR3 DNA: TGTGCCAGCATGCTAACCTGGACGAACACTGAAGCTTTCTTT; D gene: NA; J gene: TRBJ1-1; clone size: many; V gene: TRBV5-6
CDR3 protein: CARRPGGRPALIYGYTF; CDR3 DNA: TGCGCCCGCCGCCCAGGAGGGCGGCCAGCCCTTATCTACGGCTACACCTTC; D gene: NA; J gene: TRBJ1-2; clone size: NA; V gene: TRBV4-1
CDR3 protein: CASSRPGLVYEQYF; CDR3 DNA: TGTGCCAGCAGCCGGCCGGGACTAGTCTACGAGCAGTACTTC; D gene: TRBD2; J gene: TRBJ2-7; clone size: many; V gene: TRBV7-2
CDR3 protein: CASTRGGSYNSPLHF; CDR3 DNA: TGTGCCAGCACCAGGGGAGGAAGCTATAATTCACCCCTCCACTTT; D gene: NA; J gene: TRBJ1-6; clone size: NA; V gene: TRBV27
CDR3 protein: CASSQETGTDTQYF; CDR3 DNA: TGTGCCAGCAGCCAAGAGACAGGCACAGATACGCAGTATTTT; D gene: NA; J gene: TRBJ2-3; clone size: many; V gene: TRBV14
CDR3 protein: CAGRYRDPQYF; CDR3 DNA: TGTGCCGGCAGGTACCGGGACCCGCAGTATTTT; D gene: NA; J gene: TRBJ2-3; clone size: NA; V gene: TRBV6-5
CDR3 protein: CASSHSGPSGLYEQFF; CDR3 DNA: TGTGCCAGCAGTCACAGCGGTCCCAGCGGATTATATGAGCAGTTCTTC; D gene: NA; J gene: TRBJ2-1; clone size: NA; V gene: TRBV27
CDR3 protein: CASSSNWGTTEAFF; CDR3 DNA: TGTGCCAGCAGCAGCAACTGGGGAACCACTGAAGCTTTCTTT; D gene: NA; J gene: TRBJ1-1; clone size: NA; V gene: TRBV28
CDR3 protein: CAWTPGQGNQPQHF; CDR3 DNA: TGTGCCTGGACTCCGGGACAGGGTAATCAGCCCCAGCATTTT; D gene: TRBD1; J gene: TRBJ1-5; clone size: few; V gene: TRBV30
CDR3 protein: CASSPLTTSSYEQYF; CDR3 DNA: TGTGCCAGCAGTCCTTTAACAACTAGCTCCTACGAGCAGTACTTC; D gene: NA; J gene: TRBJ2-7; clone size: few; V gene: TRBV27
CDR3 protein: CASSYISGEQYF; CDR3 DNA: TGTGCCAGTAGTTACATTTCGGGGGAGCAGTACTTC; D gene: NA; J gene: TRBJ2-7; clone size: many; V gene: TRBV19
CDR3 protein: CATSVSRDSSYNEQLF; CDR3 DNA: TGTGCCACCAGTGTTAGCCGGGACAGCTCCTACAATGAGCAGCTCTTT; D gene: TRBD1; J gene: TRBJ2-1; clone size: NA; V gene: TRBV24-1
CDR3 protein: CASSLSSGRPQYF; CDR3 DNA: TGTGCCAGCAGCTTGTCCAGCGGGAGGCCACAGTACTTC; D gene: TRBD2; J gene: TRBJ2-7; clone size: many; V gene: TRBV5-6
CDR3 protein: CSAKTGDEQYF; CDR3 DNA: TGCAGTGCCAAGACAGGGGACGAGCAGTACTTC; D gene: TRBD1; J gene: TRBJ2-7; clone size: many; V gene: TRBV20-1
CDR3 protein: CASSIRDRSNEQYF; CDR3 DNA: TGTGCCAGCAGCATCCGGGACAGGTCGAACGAGCAGTACTTC; D gene: TRBD1; J gene: TRBJ2-7; clone size: few; V gene: TRBV6-1
CDR3 protein: CATSDLRFENIQYF; CDR3 DNA: TGTGCCACCAGTGATTTAAGGTTCGAAAACATTCAGTACTTC; D gene: NA; J gene: TRBJ2-4; clone size: NA; V gene: TRBV24-1
CDR3 protein: CASIGGSNTGELFF; CDR3 DNA: TGTGCCAGTATCGGAGGGAGTAACACCGGGGAGCTGTTTTTT; D gene: NA; J gene: TRBJ2-2; clone size: many; V gene: TRBV6-2/TRBV6-3
CDR3 protein: CASSLTRVNQPQHF; CDR3 DNA: TGTGCCAGCAGTTTAACCAGGGTCAATCAGCCCCAGCATTTT; D gene: NA; J gene: TRBJ1-5; clone size: few; V gene: TRBV12-3/TRBV12-4
CDR3 protein: CASSLWGGGELFF; CDR3 DNA: TGTGCCAGCAGTCTCTGGGGGGGCGGGGAGCTGTTTTTT; D gene: TRBD2; J gene: TRBJ2-2; clone size: few; V gene: TRBV27
CDR3 protein: CASSPGAGTAAFF; CDR3 DNA: TGTGCCAGCAGCCCCGGAGCTGGCACTGCAGCTTTCTTT; D gene: NA; J gene: TRBJ1-1; clone size: NA; V gene: TRBV9
CDR3 protein: CASSLAPVGEEAKNIQYF; CDR3 DNA: TGTGCCAGCAGCTTAGCGCCGGTTGGGGAAGAGGCCAAAAACATTCAGTACTTC; D gene: NA; J gene: TRBJ2-4; clone size: many; V gene: TRBV7-6
CDR3 protein: CASSWTSGGAHEQYF; CDR3 DNA: TGTGCCAGCAGTTGGACTAGCGGGGGGGCACACGAGCAGTACTTC; D gene: TRBD2; J gene: TRBJ2-7; clone size: few; V gene: TRBV6-5
CDR3 protein: CASSSSRGDEQYF; CDR3 DNA: TGTGCCAGCAGTTCAAGTCGGGGGGACGAGCAGTACTTC; D gene: TRBD2; J gene: TRBJ2-7; clone size: few; V gene: TRBV7-8
CDR3 protein: CASSRTSDNTGELFF; CDR3 DNA: TGTGCCAGCAGCCGGACTAGCGATAACACCGGGGAGCTGTTTTTT; D gene: TRBD2; J gene: TRBJ2-2; clone size: many; V gene: TRBV7-9
CDR3 protein: CASSQDLRGGSPLHF; CDR3 DNA: TGCGCCAGCAGCCAAGATCTAAGGGGAGGTTCACCCCTCCACTTT; D gene: NA; J gene: TRBJ1-6; clone size: NA; V gene: TRBV4-3
CDR3 protein: CASSLGSPGNGETQYF; CDR3 DNA: TGTGCCAGCAGCTTGGGATCCCCAGGGAACGGAGAGACCCAGTACTTC; D gene: NA; J gene: TRBJ2-5; clone size: NA; V gene: TRBV5-4
CDR3 protein: CASSQDGGKDPQHF; CDR3 DNA: TGTGCCAGCAGCCAGGACGGGGGCAAAGATCCCCAGCATTTT; D gene: NA; J gene: TRBJ1-5; clone size: few; V gene: TRBV5-5
CDR3 protein: CADSSGDTDTQYF; CDR3 DNA: TGTGCCGACTCTAGCGGAGACACAGATACGCAGTATTTT; D gene: TRBD2; J gene: TRBJ2-3; clone size: few; V gene: TRBV2
CDR3 protein: CASSFGGVEAFF; CDR3 DNA: TGCGCCAGCAGCTTTGGGGGGGTTGAAGCTTTCTTT; D gene: NA; J gene: TRBJ1-1; clone size: many; V gene: TRBV5-1
CDR3 protein: CASSLPRLAEATDTQYF; CDR3 DNA: TGCGCCAGCAGCTTGCCACGACTAGCGGAAGCCACAGATACGCAGTATTTT; D gene: TRBD2; J gene: TRBJ2-3; clone size: many; V gene: TRBV5-1
CDR3 protein: CASSSQGWETQYF; CDR3 DNA: TGTGCCAGTAGTTCACAGGGTTGGGAGACCCAGTACTTC; D gene: NA; J gene: TRBJ2-5; clone size: NA; V gene: TRBV19
CDR3 protein: CAGRATSGSTDTQYF; CDR3 DNA: TGTGCCGGTCGTGCGACTAGCGGGAGCACAGATACGCAGTATTTT; D gene: TRBD2; J gene: TRBJ2-3; clone size: few; V gene: TRBV2
CDR3 protein: CASSAPTGELFF; CDR3 DNA: TGTGCCAGCAGTGCCCCAACCGGGGAGCTGTTTTTT; D gene: NA; J gene: TRBJ2-2; clone size: many; V gene: TRBV12-3/TRBV12-4
CDR3 protein: CASSPRPNEENEQYF; CDR3 DNA: TGTGCCAGCAGCCCCAGACCCAACGAGGAAAACGAGCAGTACTTC; D gene: NA; J gene: TRBJ2-7; clone size: few; V gene: TRBV5-4
CDR3 protein: CASSAAGSSNQPQHF; CDR3 DNA: TGTGCCAGCTCGGCCGCAGGGAGTAGCAATCAGCCCCAGCATTTT; D gene: NA; J gene: TRBJ1-5; clone size: NA; V gene: TRBV18
CDR3 protein: CSVWTRGADQGNEKLFF; CDR3 DNA: TGCAGCGTTTGGACAAGGGGCGCGGATCAGGGTAATGAAAAACTGTTTTTT; D gene: NA; J gene: TRBJ1-4; clone size: many; V gene: TRBV29-1
CDR3 protein: CASSLGLDNNEQFF; CDR3 DNA: TGTGCCAGCAGCTTAGGACTAGACAACAATGAGCAGTTCTTC; D gene: NA; J gene: TRBJ2-1; clone size: NA; V gene: TRBV7-6
CDR3 protein: CASSWAGGRFQHGELFF; CDR3 DNA: TGTGCCAGCAGCTGGGCGGGGGGGCGTTTTCAACACGGGGAGCTGTTTTTT; D gene: TRBD2; J gene: TRBJ2-2; clone size: NA; V gene: TRBV5-6
CDR3 protein: CASSLVDYTEAFF; CDR3 DNA: TGTGCCAGCAGCTTAGTAGATTACACTGAAGCTTTCTTT; D gene: NA; J gene: TRBJ1-1; clone size: NA; V gene: TRBV7-3
CDR3 protein: CASSDLADTQYF; CDR3 DNA: TGCGCCAGCAGTGACCTCGCAGATACGCAGTATTTT; D gene: NA; J gene: TRBJ2-3; clone size: few; V gene: TRBV10-1
CDR3 protein: CASSLSGGLSTDTQYF; CDR3 DNA: TGTGCCAGCAGCCTAAGCGGGGGGCTAAGCACAGATACGCAGTATTTT; D gene: TRBD2; J gene: TRBJ2-3; clone size: many; V gene: TRBV5-4
CDR3 protein: CASSAGTEYGYTF; CDR3 DNA: TGTGCCAGCAGTGCTGGGACGGAGTATGGCTACACCTTC; D gene: NA; J gene: TRBJ1-2; clone size: NA; V gene: TRBV25-1